In its sample, the clone carrying this TCR beta chain ranks as medium-sized (0.01 to 0.1%). Germline CDR1 is KGHDR and CDR2 is SFDVKD. CDR3 length: 17 amino acids. Trimming cost V 5 bases and J 8 bases; bases outside gene matches: 10. This entry is derived from a study of spatial heterogeneity in lung cancer. At the level of the study: Raw-read counts averaged over ten per unique TCR and UMI combination.

Specified time point: sample taken at primary tumor resection. The input material, whole RNA from tumor, nontumor lung or frozen PBMC, was sequenced unsorted. Patients with untreated early-stage non-small cell lung cancer, numbering some 68, were the donors. TCRdb recomputed calls from the 5' RACE reads with MiXCR, one row per CDR3 protein. The table records 10,000 to 15,000 distinct CDR3 sequences, approximately 6.2% of them present only once. The specimen was normal lung tissue next to the tumor, collected at surgery. The chain uses TRBV24-1 and TRBJ2-4, with 14 nucleotides matching TRBD2. This TCR was sampled from a male donor with early-stage non-small cell lung cancer. The DNA of the CDR3 is TGTGCCACCAGTGGCGGAGTGACTAGCGGGAGGGCAGACATTCAGTACTTC. Protein sequence: CATSGGVTSGRADIQYF.